This T cell receptor (beta chain) stems from a study of identical twins. TCRdb reprocessed the 5' RACE reads via MiXCR and lists one record per CDR3 protein. The repertoire holds approximately 690,000 distinct CDR3 sequences, less than 7% seen once, with around 1.9% in the top ten. Concerning this clonotype: Its antigen remains unidentified.

Findings and limits, study-wide: Abundant beta clonotypes from cord blood had fewer insertions, unlike memory repertoires, which showed none. When twins shared out-of-frame alpha sequences, those sequences had excess low generation probability.

The V gene end was trimmed by 4 bases and the J gene end by 0 bases; junction bases not matched to a gene: 8. The length of the CDR3 is 19 residues. Per the germline V gene, CDR1 is LGHNA and CDR2 is YSLEER. The chain couples TRBV4-3 to TRBJ1-6; 11 positions agree with TRBD1. Sample: naive T cells sorted from blood. The receptor comes from a man in his late teens or twenties in good health. The CDR3 coding sequence is TGCGCCAGCAGCCGACTCGGCGGGACAGGGGGCTCCTATAATTCACCCCTCCACTTT. This sequence encodes CASSRLGGTGGSYNSPLHF.